The text below deals with one T cell receptor beta chain. What it recognizes is unknown. The data originate from a study of CXCR3-negative and CXCR3-positive naive CD8 T cells. About the research overall: Roughly 1.5 +/- 0.3 million TRB reads came from each library, giving roughly 130 million in total.

All TRB cDNA libraries came from 5' RACE performed with UMI labels. TCRdb reworked the 5' RACE reads into one entry per CDR3 protein, no DNA. The sample data list around 160,000 distinct CDR3 sequences. Germline-derived CDR1 and CDR2 are SQVTM and ANQGSEA. CDR3 length equals 13 residues. Study results and caveats: Greater hydrophobicity was found in TRB CDR3s of CXCR3-positive naive cells than of CXCR3-negative naive cells.

Sequenced input: naive CXCR3+ CD8+ T cells from blood. The subset is: CD45RO-CCR7+CD27+CD95- naive CD8+ T cells expressing CXCR3 (TNR3+). The chain is built from TRBV29-1 and TRBJ2-7; the TCRdb call, TRBD2, lacks DNA for checking. This clonotype was sampled from a human donor in good health. Some clones in this sample may be carry-over from other donors' samples. CDR3 sequence reads: CSVEKLGAPEQYF.